The sequence of this TCR beta chain was determined in a study of cytomegalovirus exposure and HLA in healthy donors (dated by TCRdb to between 2016 and 2019). General notes on the study: A later analysis indicated that the roughly 120 validation repertoires were generated on the platform also employed for the 700 or so repertoires of the first cohort. The study was designed to test whether signatures of past pathogen exposure could be identified by cataloging public T cell receptors. To predict cytomegalovirus infection status, the study combined high-throughput TCR immunosequencing, statistical association of individual TCRs with disease status, and machine learning. Along with the roughly 670-subject first cohort, a separate validation cohort of about 110 different subjects was used. Here is what the overall study found, with its caveats: Most TCR sequences were seen in very few donors, while some public TCRs were found in many individuals. Cytomegalovirus status was reported to be diagnosed by the classifier with high specificity and sensitivity in both the original and validation cohorts. Three of the identified cytomegalovirus-associated TCR beta chains were confirmed in vitro to be specific for cytomegalovirus antigens. The validation cohort had no HLA typing available for a later analysis, so co-occurrence within that cohort was assessed over all 120 or so repertoires. According to the authors, the approach could potentially be generalized to other disease states and immunological phenotypes. The study gave a list of about 160 TCR beta chains associated with cytomegalovirus. Of the cluster scores, 90% to 95% were above 0 in a later analysis, which found that TCRs clustered in the first cohort also tended to co-occur in the approximately 110 validation repertoires.

From the cysteine through the phenylalanine, the CDR3 covers 16 amino acids. Only the CDR3 DNA is retained, 48 bases long and in frame from the first base. Per the germline V gene, MNHGY is the CDR1 and SVAAGI is the CDR2. V lost 2 bases and J lost 1 base; the stretch between them is 12 bases long. Comments on this clone: There is no known antigen for this receptor. No base qualities exist here, and no much larger clone lies one base off it.

The donors were included in the validation cohort of 130 or so subjects, a group kept apart from the approximately 650-subject first cohort. Receptor amplification or capture employed the immunoSEQ multiplex PCR assay. Regarding the original processing steps: A statistical classification framework was built to diagnose cytomegalovirus status from the catalog of TCR beta chain sequences. TCRdb's version of the immuneACCESS table is confined to in-frame rearrangements and falls short of the full clone set. An unresolved V gene accounts for under half of the shortfall where checked; the remainder is of unknown origin. The V and J calls and the clone size are those of that table, but D and trimming were determined from the DNA. The sample table holds roughly 130,000 clones, of which approximately 89% were seen once. Around 9% of the sample is taken by the ten largest.

The specimen sequenced was PBMCs. The rearrangement combines TRBV6-9 with TRBJ2-1; possibly the D gene is TRBD2, per 7 matching bases. The receptor was isolated from a woman between 18 and 29 years old in good health and CMV-seropositive. In nucleotide form, the sequence is TGTGCCAGCAGTTATAGGCGGGGGCGTTCCTACAATGAGCAGTTCTTC. It is translated as CASSYRRGRSYNEQFF.